This T cell receptor (beta chain) was sequenced for a study of human T cells and chemical hapten exposure. Individual cDNA molecules had unique molecular identifiers attached to them by the library. TCRdb ran MiXCR on the RACE reads and lists one entry per CDR3 protein. The table records under 200,000 distinct CDR3 sequences, approximately 29% of them present only once. Time point specified: pre-sensitization, week 0. Treatment in this sample: therapeutic diphenylcyclopropenone sensitization with weekly scalp DPC. The CDR3 loop spans 14 amino acids. Germline CDR1 is DFQATT and CDR2 is SNEGSKA (reference sequence). V lost 3 bases and J lost 0, with 9 bases in between.

The J gene is TRBJ2-1, the V gene TRBV20-1; D ambiguous. This TCR was recovered from a woman in her twenties or thirties with alopecia areata. Some clones in this sample may be carry-over from other donors' samples. The source was whole blood, collected in connection with sensitization to the hapten diphenylcyclopropenone (DPC). The CDR3 spells CSARDASSYNEQFF. CDR3 in DNA: TGCAGTGCTAGGGACGCCAGCTCCTACAATGAGCAGTTCTTC.